This T cell receptor beta chain comes out of a study of radiotherapy plus CTLA-4 blockade in lung cancer. Trimming removed 6 bases from V and 9 bases from J; junction bases left unmatched: 9. CDR1 is MNHEY, CDR2 SVGAGI, per germline. The CDR3 is made up of 13 amino acids. Generated by immunoSEQ multiplex PCR, the TCRdb table keeps only in-frame clones and is missing some. This table has tens of thousands of clones, about 88% appearing once. The chain uses TRBV6-5 and TRBJ2-3; TRBD2 matches 7 bases. Sequenced material: peripheral blood, taken from a patient treated with radiotherapy plus ipilimumab. This clonotype was sampled from a human donor with non-small cell lung cancer whose response to radiotherapy plus ipilimumab could not be evaluated. The DNA of the CDR3 is TGTGCCAGCAGCCCGGGACTACTTATGACGCAGTATTTT. Its translation: CASSPGLLMTQYF.